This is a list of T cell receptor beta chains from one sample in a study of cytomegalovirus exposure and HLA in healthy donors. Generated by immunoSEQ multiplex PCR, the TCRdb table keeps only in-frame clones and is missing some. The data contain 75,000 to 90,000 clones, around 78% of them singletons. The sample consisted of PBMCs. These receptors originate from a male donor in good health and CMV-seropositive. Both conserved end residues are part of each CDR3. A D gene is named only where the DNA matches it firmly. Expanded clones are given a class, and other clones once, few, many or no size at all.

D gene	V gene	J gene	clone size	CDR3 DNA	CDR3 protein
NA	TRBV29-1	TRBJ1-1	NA	TGCATCGCCCGGTTTGACAGTGGCACTGAAGCTTTCTTT	CIARFDSGTEAFF
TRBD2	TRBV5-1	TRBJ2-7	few	TGCGCCAGCAGCTTGTTGTCTAGCGGGGCCACCTACGAGCAGTACTTC	CASSLLSSGATYEQYF
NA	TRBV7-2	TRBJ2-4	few	TGTGCCAGCAGCTTAACGGGGTGGGAGGCCAAAAACATTCAGTACTTC	CASSLTGWEAKNIQYF
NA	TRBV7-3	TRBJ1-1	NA	TGTGCCAGCAGATTCGACAGTCGCACTGAAGCTTTCTTT	CASRFDSRTEAFF
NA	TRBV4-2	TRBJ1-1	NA	TGTGCCAGCAGCCAAGCCGGGGTCCGGGACACTGAAGCTTTCTTT	CASSQAGVRDTEAFF
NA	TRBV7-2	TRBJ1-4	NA	TGTGCCAGCAGCACGGGACAAGGGCCCCATAATGAAAAACTGTTTTTT	CASSTGQGPHNEKLFF
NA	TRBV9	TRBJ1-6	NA	TGTGCCAGCAGCGTAGCGGAGGGGTCACCCCTCCACTTT	CASSVAEGSPLHF
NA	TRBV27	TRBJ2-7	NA	TGTGCCAGCAGTTTATCCAGGGCCCACGAGCAGTACTTC	CASSLSRAHEQYF
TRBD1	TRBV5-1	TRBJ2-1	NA	TGCGCCAGCAGCTGGGGGGACAGGGGGGTCGGGCTGTTCTTC	CASSWGDRGVGLFF
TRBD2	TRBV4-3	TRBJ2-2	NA	TGCGCCAGCAGCCTCGACAGCGGGGGAGTGAACACCGGGGAGCTGTTTTTT	CASSLDSGGVNTGELFF
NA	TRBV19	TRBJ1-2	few	TGTGCCAGTACCTCTGGACAGCGCGATGGCTACACCTTC	CASTSGQRDGYTF
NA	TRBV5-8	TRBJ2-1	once	TGTGCCAGCAGCTTGGAGGGGTACTCCTACAATGAGCAGTTCTTC	CASSLEGYSYNEQFF
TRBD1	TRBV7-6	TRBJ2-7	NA	TGTGCCAGCAGCCCTCAGGACAGGTCATTCGAGCAGTACTTC	CASSPQDRSFEQYF
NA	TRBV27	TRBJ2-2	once	TGTGCCAGCGGATACATGGGGGCGGTCGGGGAGCTGTTTTTT	CASGYMGAVGELFF
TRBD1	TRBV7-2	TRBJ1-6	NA	TGTGCCAGCAGCCGACAGGGAAATTCACCCCTCCACTTT	CASSRQGNSPLHF
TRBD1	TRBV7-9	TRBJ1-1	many	TGTGCCAGCAGCTTTACAGGGGACACTGAAGCTTTCTTT	CASSFTGDTEAFF